This TCR beta chain was retrieved from a study of Ad26.COV2.S vaccination and SARS-CoV-2 variants. Overall study: The donor was enrolled in the Ad26.COV2.S arm of the COV1001 trial. By the intramuscular route, Ad26.COV2.S was given once, or twice 56 days apart. General study findings and limits: Overall T cell responses may have been underestimated by the analyses of TCR breadth and depth.

Concerning this clone itself: Its specificity is not known.

Sequencing used immunoSEQ multiplex PCR; TCRdb keeps in-frame clones, though not all of them. Of around 310,000 clones in the sample, 75% to 90% were seen once. Described treatment: 19 received Ad26.COV2.S at low or high dose, single or two shots; a few received placebo; per-sample allocation not given. Collection of the samples took place on day 63 after the first injection of vaccine or placebo. This CDR3 has 14 residues. CDR1 LGHDT and CDR2 YNNKEL come from the germline V gene (reference sequence). The V gene end was trimmed by 4 bases and the J gene end by 7 bases; junction bases not matched to a gene: 4.

V usage is TRBV3-1 (or the pseudogene TRBV3-2) and J usage is TRBJ2-1; 10 bases agree with TRBD1. Material: peripheral blood, obtained in a trial of Ad26.COV2.S vaccine versus placebo. The sequence was collected from a person between 18 and 60 years old who received the Ad26.COV2.S COVID-19 vaccine or a placebo. The CDR3, as DNA: TGTGCCAGCAGCCGTAGACAGGGGGCTAATGAGCAGTTCTTC. This sequence encodes CASSRRQGANEQFF.